The clone carrying this TCR beta chain was seen once. The data were taken from a study of T-cell reconstitution after alpha-beta-depleted transplantation in children. This sample's TCRbeta library carried unique molecular identifier barcodes. MiXCR, run by TCRdb on the PCR reads, gives a single entry per CDR3 protein. The repertoire holds around 480,000 distinct CDR3 sequences, with less than 35% as singletons. V shed 5 bases, J shed 2 bases, and the junction held 5 bases outside the gene matches. The CDR3 contains 15 residues. Germline V lookup: CDR1 PRHDT, CDR2 FYEKMQ (reference sequence). The receptor was isolated from a human donor who donated a stem cell graft to a child with aplastic anemia. The sample in question was PBMCs from the stem cell graft donor, obtained from the stem cell graft. The J gene is TRBJ2-7, the V gene TRBV13, with TRBD2 identical over 11 bases. As DNA, the CDR3 is TGTGCCAGCAGCCCAGGGACTAGCGGCCCCTACGAGCAGTACGTC. Its translation: CASSPGTSGPYEQYV.